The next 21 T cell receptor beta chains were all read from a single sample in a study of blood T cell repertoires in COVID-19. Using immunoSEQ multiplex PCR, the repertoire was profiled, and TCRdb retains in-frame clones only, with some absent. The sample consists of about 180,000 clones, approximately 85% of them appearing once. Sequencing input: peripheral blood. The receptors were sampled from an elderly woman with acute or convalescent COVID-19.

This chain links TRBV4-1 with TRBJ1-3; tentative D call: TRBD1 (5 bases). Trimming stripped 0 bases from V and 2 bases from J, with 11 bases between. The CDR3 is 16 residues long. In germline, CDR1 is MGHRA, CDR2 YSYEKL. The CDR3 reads CASSQEGVIAGNTIYF. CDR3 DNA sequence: TGCGCCAGCAGCCAAGAAGGGGTGATAGCTGGAAACACCATATATTTT.

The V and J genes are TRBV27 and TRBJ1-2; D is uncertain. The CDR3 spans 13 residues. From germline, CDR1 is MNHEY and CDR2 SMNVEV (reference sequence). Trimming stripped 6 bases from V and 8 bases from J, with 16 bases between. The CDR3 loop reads CASSLSARWGYTF. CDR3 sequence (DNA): TGTGCCAGCAGCCTTAGTGCCAGGTGGGGCTACACCTTC.

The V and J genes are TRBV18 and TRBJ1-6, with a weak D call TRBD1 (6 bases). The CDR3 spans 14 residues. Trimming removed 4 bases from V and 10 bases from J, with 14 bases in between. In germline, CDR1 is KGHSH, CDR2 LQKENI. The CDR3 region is CASSQQGLGSPLHF. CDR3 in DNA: TGTGCCAGCTCACAACAGGGTCTAGGCTCACCCCTCCACTTT.

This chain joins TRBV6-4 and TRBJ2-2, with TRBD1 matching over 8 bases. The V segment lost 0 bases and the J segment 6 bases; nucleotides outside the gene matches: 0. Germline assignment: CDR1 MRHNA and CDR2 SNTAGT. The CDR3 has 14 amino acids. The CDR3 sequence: CASSDSTGAGELFF. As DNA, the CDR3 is TGTGCCAGCAGTGACTCGACAGGGGCCGGGGAGCTGTTTTTT.

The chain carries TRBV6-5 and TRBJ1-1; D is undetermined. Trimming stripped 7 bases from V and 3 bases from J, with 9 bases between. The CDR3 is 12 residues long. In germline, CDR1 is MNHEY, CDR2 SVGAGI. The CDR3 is CASKAGYTEAFF. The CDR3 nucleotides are TGTGCCAGCAAGGCGGGGTACACTGAAGCTTTCTTT.

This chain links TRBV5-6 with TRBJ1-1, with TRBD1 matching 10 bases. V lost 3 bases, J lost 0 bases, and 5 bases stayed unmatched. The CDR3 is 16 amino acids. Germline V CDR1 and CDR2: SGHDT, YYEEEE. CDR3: CASSYGTGALNTEAFF. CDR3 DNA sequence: TGTGCCAGCAGCTATGGGACAGGGGCTCTGAACACTGAAGCTTTCTTT.

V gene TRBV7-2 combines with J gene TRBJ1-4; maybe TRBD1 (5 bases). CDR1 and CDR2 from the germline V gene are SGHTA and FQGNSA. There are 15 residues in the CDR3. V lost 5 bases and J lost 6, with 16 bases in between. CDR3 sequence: CASSLKGHGDEKLFF. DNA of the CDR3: TGTGCCAGCAGCCTAAAAGGACATGGCGATGAAAAACTGTTTTTT.

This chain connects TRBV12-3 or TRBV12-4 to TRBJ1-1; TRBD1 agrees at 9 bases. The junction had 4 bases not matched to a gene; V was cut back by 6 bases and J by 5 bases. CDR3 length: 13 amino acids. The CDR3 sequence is CASSRDRVTEAFF. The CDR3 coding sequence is TGTGCCAGCAGCCGGGACAGGGTGACTGAAGCTTTCTTT.

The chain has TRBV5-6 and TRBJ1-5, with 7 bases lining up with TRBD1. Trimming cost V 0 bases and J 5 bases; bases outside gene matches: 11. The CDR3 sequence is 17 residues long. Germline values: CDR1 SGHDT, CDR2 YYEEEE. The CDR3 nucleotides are TGTGCCAGCAGCTTGGCCTTAGGACAGGCTGTGGATCAGCCCCAGCATTTT. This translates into CASSLALGQAVDQPQHF.

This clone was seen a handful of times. Written as DNA, the CDR3 is TGTGCCAGCAGCTTGGGGCCGATCCCTTACAATGAGCAGTTCTTC. Amino acids: CASSLGPIPYNEQFF. The rearrangement links TRBV5-6 to TRBJ2-1; no definite D call. Trimming cost V 0 bases and J 4 bases, with 11 bases left between them. CDR3 length: 15 residues. Germline values: CDR1 SGHDT, CDR2 YYEEEE.

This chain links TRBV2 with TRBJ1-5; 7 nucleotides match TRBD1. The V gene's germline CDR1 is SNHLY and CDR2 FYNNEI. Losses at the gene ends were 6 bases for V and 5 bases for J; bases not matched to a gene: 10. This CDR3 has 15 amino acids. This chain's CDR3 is CASRYQGGVHQPQHF. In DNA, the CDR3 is TGTGCCAGCAGATATCAGGGGGGAGTCCATCAGCCCCAGCATTTT.

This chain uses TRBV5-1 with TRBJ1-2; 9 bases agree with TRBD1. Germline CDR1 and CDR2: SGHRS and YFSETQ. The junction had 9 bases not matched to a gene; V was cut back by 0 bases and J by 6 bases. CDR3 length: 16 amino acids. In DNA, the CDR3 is TGCGCCAGCAGCTTGGCCGTAGGGACAGGGCTAAATGGCTACACCTTC. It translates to CASSLAVGTGLNGYTF.

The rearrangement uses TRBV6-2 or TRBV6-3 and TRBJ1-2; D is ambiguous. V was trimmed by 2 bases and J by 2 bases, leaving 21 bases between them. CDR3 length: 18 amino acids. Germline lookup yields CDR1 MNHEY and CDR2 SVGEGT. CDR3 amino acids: CASSYLQPQRLANYGYTF. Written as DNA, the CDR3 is TGTGCCAGCAGTTACCTCCAGCCACAGCGTCTAGCCAACTATGGCTACACCTTC.

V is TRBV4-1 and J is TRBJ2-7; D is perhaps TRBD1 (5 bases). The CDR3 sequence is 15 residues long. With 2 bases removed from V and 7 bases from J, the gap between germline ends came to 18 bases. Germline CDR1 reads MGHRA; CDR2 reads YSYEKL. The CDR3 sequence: CASSQRLTGAGEQYF. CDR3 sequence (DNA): TGCGCCAGCAGCCAACGCTTGACTGGGGCAGGGGAGCAGTACTTC.

The CDR3 sequence is CASSPRRQGRDTIYF. The CDR3, as DNA: TGTGCCAGCAGCCCCCGGCGGCAGGGGAGAGACACCATATATTTT. The chain combines TRBV7-2 with TRBJ1-3; possible D gene TRBD1, 6 bases. V lost 5 bases and J lost 8, with 19 bases in between. Per germline, CDR1 SGHTA and CDR2 FQGNSA. This CDR3 is built from 15 residues.

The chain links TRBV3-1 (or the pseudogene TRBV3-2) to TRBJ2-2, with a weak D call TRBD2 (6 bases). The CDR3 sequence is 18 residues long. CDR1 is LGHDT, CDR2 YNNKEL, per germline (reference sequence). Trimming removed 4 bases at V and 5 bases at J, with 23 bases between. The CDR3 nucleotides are TGTGCCAGCAGCCTTAACTCAGGCGGGACTTCCAAAACCGGGGAGCTGTTTTTT. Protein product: CASSLNSGGTSKTGELFF.

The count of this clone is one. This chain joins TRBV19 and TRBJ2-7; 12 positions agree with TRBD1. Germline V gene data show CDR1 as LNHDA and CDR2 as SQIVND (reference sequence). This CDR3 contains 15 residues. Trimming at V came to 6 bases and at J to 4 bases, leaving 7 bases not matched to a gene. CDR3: CASSEGQGARYEQYF. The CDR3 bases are TGTGCCAGTAGCGAGGGACAGGGGGCGCGGTACGAGCAGTACTTC.

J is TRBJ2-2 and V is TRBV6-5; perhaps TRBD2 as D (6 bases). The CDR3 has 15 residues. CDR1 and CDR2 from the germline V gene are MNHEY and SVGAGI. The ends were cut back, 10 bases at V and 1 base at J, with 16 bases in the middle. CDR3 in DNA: TGTGCCACCAGGCGGGGAAGGCGGAACACCGGGGAGCTGTTTTTT. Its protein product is CATRRGRRNTGELFF.

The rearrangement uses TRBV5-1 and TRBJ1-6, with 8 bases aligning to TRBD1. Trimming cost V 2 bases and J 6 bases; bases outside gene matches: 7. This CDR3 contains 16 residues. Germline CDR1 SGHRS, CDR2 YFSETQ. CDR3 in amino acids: CASSLSGGLGNSPLHF. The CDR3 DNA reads TGCGCCAGCAGCTTATCAGGGGGCCTAGGTAATTCACCCCTCCACTTT. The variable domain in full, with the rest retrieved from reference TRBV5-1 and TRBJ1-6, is KAGVTQTPRYLIKTRGQQVTLSCSPISGHRSVSWYQQTPGQGLQFLFEYFSETQRNKGNFPGRFSGRQFSNSRSEMNVSTLELGDSALYLCASSLSGGLGNSPLHFGNGTRLTVT.

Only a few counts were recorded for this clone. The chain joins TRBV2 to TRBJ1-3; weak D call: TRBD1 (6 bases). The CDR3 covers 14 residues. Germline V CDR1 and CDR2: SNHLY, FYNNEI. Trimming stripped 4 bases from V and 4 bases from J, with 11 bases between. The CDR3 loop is CASSGRGGGNTIYF. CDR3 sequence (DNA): TGTGCCAGCAGTGGCAGGGGTGGCGGAAACACCATATATTTT.

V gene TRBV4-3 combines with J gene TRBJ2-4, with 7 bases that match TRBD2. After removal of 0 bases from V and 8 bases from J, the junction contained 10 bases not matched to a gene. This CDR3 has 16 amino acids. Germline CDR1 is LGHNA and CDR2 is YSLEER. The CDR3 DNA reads TGCGCCAGCAGCCAAGACTTGCCTCGGGCGGGGGACATTCAGTACTTC. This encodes CASSQDLPRAGDIQYF.